Sequencing of this T cell receptor (beta chain) was carried out in a study of blood T cell repertoires in COVID-19. Between the trimmed V and J ends, which lost 2 bases and 1 base, there was a span of 6 bases. The CDR3 runs 13 residues. CDR1 KGHSH and CDR2 LQKENI come from the germline V gene. Methods used by the authors: Nucleated cell counts were estimated from reference gene primer amplification. The table came from immunoSEQ multiplex PCR; TCRdb's copy has only in-frame clones and leaves some out. V and J calls and clone size are copied from that table; D and trimming were computed from the DNA. Among approximately 200,000 clones, 80% to 90% were seen once, and the ten largest hold approximately 10%. Recruits, aged about 18 to 95 years, lived in 24 US areas. In assigning cohorts, the study relied on participant-reported clinical history.

This sequence joins TRBV18 and TRBJ2-7; D gene ambiguous. This sequence was found in a man between 18 and 35 years old with acute COVID-19. Sequencing was carried out using PBMCs or T cells enriched from blood (not recorded which). The CDR3 region has the DNA TGTGCCAGCTCACCAGACGGGTCCTACGAGCAGTACTTC. This translates into CASSPDGSYEQYF.